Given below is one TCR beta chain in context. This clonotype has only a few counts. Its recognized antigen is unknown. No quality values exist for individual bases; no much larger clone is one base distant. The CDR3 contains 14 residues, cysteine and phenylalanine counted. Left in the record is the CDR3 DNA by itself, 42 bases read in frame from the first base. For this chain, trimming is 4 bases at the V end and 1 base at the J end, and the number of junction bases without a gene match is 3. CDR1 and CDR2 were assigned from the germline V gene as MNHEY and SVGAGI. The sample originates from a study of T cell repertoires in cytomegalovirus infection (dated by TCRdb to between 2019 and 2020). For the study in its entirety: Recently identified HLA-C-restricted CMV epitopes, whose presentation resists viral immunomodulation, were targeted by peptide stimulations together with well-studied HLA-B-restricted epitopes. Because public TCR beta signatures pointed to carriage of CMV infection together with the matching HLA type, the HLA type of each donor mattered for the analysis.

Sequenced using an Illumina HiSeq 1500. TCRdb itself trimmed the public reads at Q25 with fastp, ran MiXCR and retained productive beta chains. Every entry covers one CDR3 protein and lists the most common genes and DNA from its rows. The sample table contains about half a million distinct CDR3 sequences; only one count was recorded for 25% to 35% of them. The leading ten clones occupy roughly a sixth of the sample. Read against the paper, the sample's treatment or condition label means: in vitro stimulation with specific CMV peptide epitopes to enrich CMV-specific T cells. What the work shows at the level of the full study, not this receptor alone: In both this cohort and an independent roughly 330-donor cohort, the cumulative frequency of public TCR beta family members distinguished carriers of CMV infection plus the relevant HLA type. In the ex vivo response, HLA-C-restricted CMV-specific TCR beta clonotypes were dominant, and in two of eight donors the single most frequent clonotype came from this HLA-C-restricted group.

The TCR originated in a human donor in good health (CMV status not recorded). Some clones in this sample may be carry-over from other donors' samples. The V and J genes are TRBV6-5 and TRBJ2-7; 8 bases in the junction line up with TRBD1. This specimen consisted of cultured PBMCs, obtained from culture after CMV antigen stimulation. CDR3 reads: CASSFRDRSYEQYF. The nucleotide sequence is TGTGCCAGCAGTTTCCGGGACAGGTCCTACGAGCAGTACTTC.